A single sample is the source of the 25 T cell receptor beta chains below, sequenced in a study of blood T cell repertoires in COVID-19. Method: immunoSEQ multiplex PCR; TCRdb's copy keeps in-frame clones and lacks some. The sample shows 400,000 or so clones, approximately 92% of them seen only once. Source material: PBMCs or T cells enriched from blood (not recorded which). The source of these receptors is a man aged 25-45 years who had recovered from COVID-19.

The chain employs TRBV30 and TRBJ1-5; D unclear. Germline loops: CDR1 GTSNPN, CDR2 SVGIG (reference sequence). CDR3 length: 14 amino acids. Trimming took 0 bases from V and 13 from J, leaving 19 bases between them. DNA of the CDR3: TGTGCCTGGAGTGTCTGGCAGGAACCTATGTATCAGCATTTT. The encoded protein is CAWSVWQEPMYQHF.

The chain joins TRBV7-2 to TRBJ1-6; TRBD1 might be the D (5 bases). CDR1 SGHTA and CDR2 FQGNSA come from the germline V gene. V shed 4 bases and J shed 10 bases, with 17 bases lying between them. The CDR3 is 15 residues long. DNA of the CDR3: TGTGCCAGCAGCTCCACCCCGCAGGGTGGATCACCCCTCCACTTT. It translates to CASSSTPQGGSPLHF. The full variable domain, rest sourced from reference TRBV7-2 and TRBJ1-6, is GAGVSQSPSNKVTEKGKDVELRCDPISGHTALYWYRQSLGQGLEFLIYFQGNSAPDKSGLPSDRFSAERTGGSVSTLTIQRTQQEDSAVYLCASSSTPQGGSPLHFGNGTRLTVT.

The chain uses TRBV19 and TRBJ2-6; 10 nucleotides align to TRBD1. The CDR3 spans 18 residues. Germline values: CDR1 LNHDA, CDR2 SQIVND (reference sequence). V trimming: 5 bases; J trimming: 0 bases; junction bases outside the gene matches: 7. The CDR3 sequence: CASSRDRGSFSGANVLTF. DNA for the CDR3: TGTGCCAGTAGTCGGGACAGGGGCAGTTTCTCTGGGGCCAACGTCCTGACTTTC. Looking up the rest from reference TRBV19 and TRBJ2-6 gives the full variable domain: DGGITQSPKYLFRKEGQNVTLSCEQNLNHDAMYWYRQDPGQGLRLIYYSQIVNDFQKGDIAEGYSVSREKKESFPLTVTSAQKNPTAFYLCASSRDRGSFSGANVLTFGAGSRLTVL.

This rearrangement joins TRBV5-8 to TRBJ2-7; possibly TRBD2 for D (6 bases). The length of the CDR3 is 14 residues. The V end was cut by 4 bases, the J end by 5 bases, with 16 bases between. CDR1 is SGHTS, CDR2 YDEGEE, per germline. This CDR3 reads CASSTGLLIHEQYF. DNA for the CDR3: TGTGCCAGCAGCACGGGACTCCTTATCCACGAGCAGTACTTC.

A single count supports this clone. The rearrangement joins TRBV24-1 to TRBJ1-4; TRBD1 aligns across 9 bases. The CDR3 runs 21 residues. Germline lookup yields CDR1 KGHDR and CDR2 SFDVKD. V was pared by 4 bases and J by 6 bases, with 23 bases of the junction left unmatched. The CDR3 DNA reads as TGTGCCACCAGTGAGCTTCCTCAGACCCCGGGACAGGGTAGGAGGGATGAAAAACTGTTTTTT. Translating it yields CATSELPQTPGQGRRDEKLFF.

The chain links TRBV11-2 to TRBJ1-1; unclear D gene. Germline V lookup: CDR1 SGHAT, CDR2 FQNNGV. Between the trimmed V and J ends, which lost 2 bases and 5 bases, there was a span of 12 bases. This CDR3 comprises 14 residues. The DNA of the CDR3 is TGTGCCAGCAGCTTAAAGGAAGCGAGTACTGAAGCTTTCTTT. Translated, it gives CASSLKEASTEAFF.

Of note for this clone: Different DNA sequences within this sample yield the same CDR3. This sequence joins TRBV7-9 and TRBJ2-1, with TRBD2 matching 7 bases. The CDR3 consists of 14 residues. V shed 1 base and J 5 bases; nucleotides not matched to a gene: 2. The V gene's germline CDR1 is SEHNR and CDR2 FQNEAQ (reference sequence). The CDR3: CASSLGLADNEQFF. In DNA, the CDR3 is TGTGCCAGCAGCTTAGGGCTAGCGGACAATGAGCAGTTCTTC. Full variable domain (missing parts from reference TRBV7-9 and TRBJ2-1): DTGVSQNPRHKITKRGQNVTFRCDPISEHNRLYWYRQTLGQGPEFLTYFQNEAQLEKSRLLSDRFSAERPKGSFSTLEIQRTEQGDSAMYLCASSLGLADNEQFFGPGTRLTVL.

The V gene is TRBV29-1, the J gene TRBJ1-2; no reliable D call. Trimming left V 3 bases short and J 3 bases short, with 11 bases between. The CDR3 totals 13 residues. CDR1 and CDR2 from the germline V gene are SQVTM and ANQGSEA. The CDR3 nucleotides read TGCAGCGTTGAGTTCCTCTTAGACTATGGCTACACCTTC. This gives the protein CSVEFLLDYGYTF.

The chain has TRBV18 and TRBJ2-7, with 11 bases fitting TRBD1. V shed 3 bases, J shed 5 bases, and the junction held 3 bases outside the gene matches. In germline, CDR1 is KGHSH, CDR2 LQKENI. CDR3 length equals 14 residues. The CDR3 DNA follows: TGTGCCAGCTCACCCGGGACAGGGGGGGACGAGCAGTACTTC. It codes for CASSPGTGGDEQYF.

This clone came up once. The rearrangement joins TRBV5-5 to TRBJ1-2; no reliable D call. Germline CDR1 reads SGHKS; CDR2 reads YYEKEE (reference sequence). V lost 5 bases and J 0 bases, leaving 11 bases between the germline ends. The CDR3 is 14 amino acids. The CDR3 sequence is CASSGSRTNYGYTF. The CDR3 DNA reads TGTGCCAGCAGTGGGAGCAGGACTAACTATGGCTACACCTTC. The full variable domain, its missing parts supplied by reference TRBV5-5 and TRBJ1-2, is DAGVTQSPTHLIKTRGQQVTLRCSPISGHKSVSWYQQVLGQGPQFIFQYYEKEERGRGNFPDRFSARQFPNYSSELNVNALLLGDSALYLCASSGSRTNYGYTFGSGTRLTVV.

The V call is TRBV27, the J call TRBJ2-1; TRBD2 agrees at 9 bases. CDR1 and CDR2 (germline): MNHEY, SMNVEV (reference sequence). V was clipped by 4 bases and J by 3 bases; unmatched bases: 7. The CDR3 loop spans 16 amino acids. This chain's CDR3 is CASSSPLAGFYNEQFF. CDR3 sequence (DNA): TGTGCCAGCAGTTCTCCTCTAGCGGGATTCTACAATGAGCAGTTCTTC.

This chain connects TRBV30 to TRBJ2-1; 9 nucleotides line up with TRBD2. This CDR3 is 13 amino acids long. Germline V gene data show CDR1 as GTSNPN and CDR2 as SVGIG (reference sequence). Unmatched junction bases numbered 3, after V lost 4 bases and J lost 5 bases. CDR3 in amino acids: CAWTSSGDNEQFF. The CDR3 DNA is TGTGCCTGGACGTCTAGCGGGGACAATGAGCAGTTCTTC.

The J gene is TRBJ1-3, the V gene TRBV3-1 (or the pseudogene TRBV3-2); the D gene is possibly TRBD1 (5 bases). Trimming took off 0 bases at V and 3 bases at J, with 12 bases between the two ends. The germline CDR1 and CDR2 sequences are LGHDT and YNNKEL (reference sequence). This CDR3 spans 16 amino acids. This CDR3 reads CASSQDSGVGGNTIYF. In nucleotides, the CDR3 is TGTGCCAGCAGCCAAGATTCGGGGGTAGGTGGAAACACCATATATTTT.

The chain's CDR3 is CASIGGSEGETQYF. The CDR3 coding sequence is TGTGCCAGCATTGGCGGGAGTGAGGGAGAGACCCAGTACTTC. The genes are TRBV2 and TRBJ2-5; 7 bases are a match to TRBD2. Germline CDR1 reads SNHLY; CDR2 reads FYNNEI. The CDR3 extends over 14 amino acids. J lost 4 bases, V lost 7 bases, and 9 bases had no gene match. The whole variable domain, remainder taken from reference TRBV2 and TRBJ2-5, is EPEVTQTPSHQVTQMGQEVILRCVPISNHLYFYWYRQILGQKVEFLVSFYNNEISEKSEIFDDQFSVERPDGSNFTLKIRSTKLEDSAMYFCASIGGSEGETQYFGPGTRLLVL.

The sample holds a few counts of this clone. The CDR3 bases are TGTGCCAGCTCACCGGGACTAATGAACACTGAAGCTTTCTTT. Amino acid sequence: CASSPGLMNTEAFF. This chain uses TRBV18 with TRBJ1-1, with a weak D call TRBD1 (5 bases). CDR1 is KGHSH, CDR2 LQKENI, per germline. Trimming cost V 3 bases and J 0 bases, with 8 bases left between them. CDR3 length: 14 amino acids.

The J gene is TRBJ2-3, the V gene TRBV28; 9 bases line up with TRBD2. In germline, CDR1 is MDHEN, CDR2 SYDVKM. The CDR3 has 16 residues. V lost 3 bases and J lost 0; bases outside the gene matches: 4. This CDR3 reads CASSFPSGISTDTQYF. Written as DNA, the CDR3 is TGTGCCAGCAGTTTCCCTAGCGGGATAAGCACAGATACGCAGTATTTT.

This chain uses TRBV13 with TRBJ2-5; TRBD2 aligns across 13 bases. Germline trimming cut 4 bases from V and 6 bases from J; bases unmatched to any gene: 17. The CDR3 spans 19 residues. Germline CDR1 is PRHDT and CDR2 is FYEKMQ (reference sequence). The CDR3 loop is CASSSLPGLAGSPRKTQYF. The DNA for the CDR3 is TGTGCCAGCAGCTCTTTACCGGGACTAGCGGGATCGCCCCGGAAGACCCAGTACTTC.

This sequence joins TRBV5-1 and TRBJ2-3, with TRBD2 matching 9 bases. Germline trimming cut 3 bases from V and 5 bases from J; bases unmatched to any gene: 7. CDR3 length equals 15 residues. Germline CDR1 is SGHRS and CDR2 is YFSETQ. The CDR3 loop is CASSSLAGVGDTQYF. As DNA, the CDR3 is TGCGCCAGCAGCTCGTTAGCGGGAGTGGGAGATACGCAGTATTTT.

V gene TRBV24-1 combines with J gene TRBJ2-1; TRBD2 matches 10 bases. The CDR3 spans 13 residues. The germline V gene encodes CDR1 KGHDR and CDR2 SFDVKD. The V and J ends lost 9 bases and 9 bases, in that order; junction bases with no gene match: 7. The CDR3 DNA sequence: TGTGCCACCTCGGCCATAGCGGGAGGTGAGCAGTTCTTC. It codes for CATSAIAGGEQFF.

The rearrangement joins TRBV27 to TRBJ2-1, with 8 positions matching TRBD2. Germline V gene data show CDR1 as MNHEY and CDR2 as SMNVEV (reference sequence). The CDR3 contains 15 residues. V dropped 2 bases and J dropped 9; count of bases not matched to a gene: 9. CDR3 DNA: TGTGCCAGCAGTTTACCAGGGACTAGTGAGGGTGAGCAGTTCTTC. Protein product: CASSLPGTSEGEQFF.

The V gene is TRBV5-1, the J gene TRBJ1-2; no reliable D call. The CDR3 sequence is 15 residues long. The germline gives CDR1 SGHRS, CDR2 YFSETQ. The V end lost 0 bases, the J end lost 7 bases, and 16 bases lay between the germline ends. CDR3 nucleotide sequence: TGCGCCAGCAGCTTGGATGGATTCATGTCGGGTGGCTACACCTTC. Encoded protein: CASSLDGFMSGGYTF.

The chain is built from TRBV7-9 and TRBJ1-6; possibly TRBD1 for D (6 bases). Trimming removed 5 bases from V and 11 bases from J, with 10 bases in between. Germline lookup yields CDR1 SEHNR and CDR2 FQNEAQ (reference sequence). The CDR3 has 12 amino acids. The CDR3 region is CASSQGNTPLHF. In nucleotides, the CDR3 is TGTGCCAGCAGCCAGGGGAATACACCCCTCCACTTT.

The rearrangement links TRBV2 to TRBJ2-7, with D tentatively TRBD2 (5 bases). This CDR3 is 12 amino acids long. Germline V lookup: CDR1 SNHLY, CDR2 FYNNEI. V shed 7 bases and J shed 7 bases, with 14 bases lying between them. CDR3 amino acids: CASTGKKREQYF. CDR3 coding DNA: TGTGCCAGCACGGGGAAAAAGCGGGAGCAGTACTTC.

The chain uses TRBV28 and TRBJ2-7, with TRBD2 matching over 12 bases. Germline V CDR1 and CDR2: MDHEN, SYDVKM. The CDR3 has 14 amino acids. The ends lost 8 bases at V and 5 bases at J; junction bases unmatched: 7. The CDR3 DNA follows: TGTGCCAGCCGGGAGACTAGCGGGAGCGACGAGCAGTACTTC. Encoded protein: CASRETSGSDEQYF.

This chain joins TRBV29-1 and TRBJ1-3, with TRBD1 matching 8 bases. Germline CDR1 reads SQVTM; CDR2 reads ANQGSEA. The trim removed 4 bases at V and 3 bases at J, leaving 8 bases unmatched. The length of the CDR3 is 15 residues. Here the CDR3 DNA reads TGCAGCGTTGGAGGACTACAGGGGGTTGGAAACACCATATATTTT. It encodes CSVGGLQGVGNTIYF. The entire variable domain, with the rest obtained from reference TRBV29-1 and TRBJ1-3, is as follows: SAVISQKPSRDICQRGTSLTIQCQVDSQVTMMFWYRQQPGQSLTLIATANQGSEATYESGFVIDKFPISRPNLTFSTLTVSNMSPEDSSIYLCSVGGLQGVGNTIYFGEGSWLTVV.